The 29 T cell receptor beta chains listed next were all sequenced from one sample in a study of graft-versus-host responses after intestinal transplantation. These receptors' antigens are unknown. The repertoire was sequenced with immunoSEQ multiplex PCR; TCRdb's copy has only in-frame clones and lacks some. Here the sample spans tens of thousands of clones, over 85% being singletons. Sequenced material: unstimulated CD4+ T cells sorted from spleen or lymph node cells, taken before intestinal transplant. These receptors were taken from a human donor who received an intestinal transplant.

The gene calls are TRBV19 and TRBJ2-5; D is uncertain. The germline CDR1 and CDR2 sequences are LNHDA and SQIVND (reference sequence). CDR3 length: 12 residues. With 2 bases removed from V and 4 bases from J, the gap between germline ends came to 5 bases. This CDR3 is CASSIIVETQYF. The CDR3 region has the DNA TGTGCCAGTAGTATAATAGTAGAGACCCAGTACTTC.

The V call is TRBV7-9, the J call TRBJ2-1, with no clear D. Per the germline V gene, CDR1 is SEHNR and CDR2 is FQNEAQ (reference sequence). Trimming stripped 7 bases from V and 3 bases from J, with 16 bases between. This CDR3 region has 15 residues. The CDR3 DNA reads TGTGCCAGCACCCGTTCTCTGGGGATCTACAATGAGCAGTTCTTC. It translates to CASTRSLGIYNEQFF.

V gene TRBV6-1 combines with J gene TRBJ1-1, with D maybe TRBD1 (5 bases). Trimming stripped 8 bases from V and 4 bases from J, with 11 bases between. This CDR3 region has 12 residues. Germline assignment: CDR1 MNHNS and CDR2 SASEGT. CDR3 nucleotide sequence: TGTGCCAGCCGGATGGGGGTCACTGAAGCTTTCTTT. It specifies CASRMGVTEAFF.

As to this clone: The identical CDR3 is also encoded by other nucleotide sequences in the sample. This chain joins TRBV11-2 and TRBJ1-1; no reliable D call. The CDR3 runs 12 residues. The germline gives CDR1 SGHAT, CDR2 FQNNGV. Trimming left V 2 bases short and J 0 bases short, with 1 base between. This chain's CDR3 is CASSLLNTEAFF. The CDR3 region has the DNA TGTGCCAGCAGCTTACTGAACACTGAAGCTTTCTTT.

Turning to this clone: The same CDR3 also results from other DNA sequences found in this sample. The V gene is TRBV29-1, the J gene TRBJ2-1, with D possibly being TRBD2 (7 bases). The CDR3 spans 14 residues. In germline, CDR1 is SQVTM, CDR2 ANQGSEA. The ends were cut back, 3 bases at V and 8 bases at J, with 17 bases in the middle. The CDR3 sequence: CSVDSRGAGDEQFF. The DNA for the CDR3 is TGCAGCGTTGATTCACGGGGGGCCGGGGATGAGCAGTTCTTC.

The chain recombines TRBV10-3 with TRBJ1-1; TRBD1 aligns across 8 bases. V was pared by 3 bases and J by 7 bases, with 4 bases of the junction left unmatched. CDR3 length equals 13 residues. Germline V gene lookup returns CDR1 ENHRY and CDR2 SYGVKD. The CDR3 reads CAISDAGTGEAFF. The CDR3 nucleotides read TGTGCCATCAGTGACGCCGGGACAGGTGAAGCTTTCTTT.

The rearrangement joins TRBV7-9 to TRBJ1-1; D is ambiguous. V gave up 4 bases and J gave up 6 bases, with 12 bases separating them. The germline gives CDR1 SEHNR, CDR2 FQNEAQ (reference sequence). CDR3 length: 13 residues. In nucleotides, the CDR3 is TGTGCCAGCAGCTCAGGACGCGTAGCTGAAGCTTTCTTT. Protein product: CASSSGRVAEAFF. Based on the CDR3 plus reference TRBV7-9 and TRBJ1-1, the full variable domain is DTGVSQNPRHKITKRGQNVTFRCDPISEHNRLYWYRQTLGQGPEFLTYFQNEAQLEKSRLLSDRFSAERPKGSFSTLEIQRTEQGDSAMYLCASSSGRVAEAFFGQGTRLTVV.

The table lists this clone with a few counts. The rearrangement joins TRBV9 to TRBJ2-3, with D perhaps given as TRBD1 or TRBD2 (6 bases each). From germline, CDR1 is SGDLS and CDR2 YYNGEE. The CDR3 is 14 amino acids. Trimming took off 10 bases at V and 4 bases at J, with 19 bases between the two ends. DNA of the CDR3: TGTGCCGGATCCGTAGGGGGGTGGGCAGATACGCAGTATTTT. Protein: CAGSVGGWADTQYF.

The CDR3 region has the DNA TGTGCCAGCAGCTTGGAACGGGAGGTGTTATACGAGCAGTACTTC. Translation: CASSLEREVLYEQYF. This chain links TRBV5-5 with TRBJ2-7; the match to TRBD2 covers 7 bases. V was pared by 0 bases and J by 4 bases, with 7 bases of the junction left unmatched. Germline loops: CDR1 SGHKS, CDR2 YYEKEE (reference sequence). The CDR3 contains 15 residues.

The V gene is TRBV5-1, the J gene TRBJ2-7, with 10 bases that match TRBD1. The CDR3 is 14 residues long. Germline CDR1 and CDR2: SGHRS and YFSETQ. V was pared by 0 bases and J by 3 bases, with 0 bases of the junction left unmatched. CDR3 sequence: CASSLGTGGYEQYF. The DNA of the CDR3 is TGCGCCAGCAGCTTGGGGACAGGGGGCTACGAGCAGTACTTC.

V is TRBV6-5 and J is TRBJ1-1; tentatively, D is TRBD1 (5 bases). Per the germline V gene, CDR1 is MNHEY and CDR2 is SVGAGI. The V gene lost 4 bases and the J gene lost 4 bases, with 13 bases spanning the gap. The CDR3 is made up of 14 amino acids. This CDR3 is CASSFQGEATEAFF. CDR3 nucleotide sequence: TGTGCCAGCAGTTTTCAGGGAGAGGCCACTGAAGCTTTCTTT.

This sequence joins TRBV19 and TRBJ2-3; perhaps TRBD2 as D (6 bases). The CDR3 loop spans 13 amino acids. Germline V gene sequence: CDR1 LNHDA, CDR2 SQIVND (reference sequence). V gave up 5 bases and J gave up 4 bases, with 10 bases separating them. The CDR3, as DNA: TGTGCCAGTAGTGCGGGACTTGCAGATACGCAGTATTTT. Translating gives CASSAGLADTQYF.

This clone appeared a few times. The chain links TRBV5-1 to TRBJ2-1; TRBD2 matches at 7 bases. CDR3 size: 17 residues. From germline, CDR1 is SGHRS and CDR2 YFSETQ. V lost 0 bases and J lost 1; bases outside the gene matches: 7. CDR3 bases: TGCGCCAGCAGCTTGGAAGCGGGACTAAGTTCCTACAATGAGCAGTTCTTC. It codes for CASSLEAGLSSYNEQFF.

The J gene is TRBJ2-3, the V gene TRBV5-1; D is perhaps TRBD1 (6 bases). Germline V gene lookup returns CDR1 SGHRS and CDR2 YFSETQ. V was shortened by 1 base and J by 5 bases, with 11 bases between the two germline ends. The CDR3 extends over 14 amino acids. The CDR3, as DNA: TGCGCCAGCAGCTTGCAGGGGTTTAGAGATACGCAGTATTTT. Translating it yields CASSLQGFRDTQYF.

This clone is a singleton in its sample. CDR3 loop: CASWTSDSYEQYF. The CDR3 DNA reads as TGTGCCAGCTGGACTAGCGACTCCTACGAGCAGTACTTC. The rearrangement links TRBV27 to TRBJ2-7, with 9 bases lining up with TRBD2. V shed 8 bases, J shed 0 bases, and the junction held 2 bases outside the gene matches. Germline V gene sequence: CDR1 MNHEY, CDR2 SMNVEV (reference sequence). The CDR3 covers 13 residues.

V and J are TRBV25-1 and TRBJ1-2, with D tentatively TRBD1 (5 bases). CDR3 size: 13 residues. Germline V gene sequence: CDR1 MGHDK, CDR2 SYGVNS. The V end lost 2 bases, the J end lost 2 bases, and 6 bases lay between the germline ends. CDR3 region: CASSEGDNYGYTF. The CDR3 DNA is TGTGCCAGCAGTGAAGGGGACAACTATGGCTACACCTTC.

The genes are TRBV27 and TRBJ1-5; 7 bases agree with TRBD1. V lost 2 bases to trimming and J lost 6 bases; unmatched junction nucleotides: 4. This CDR3 has 14 amino acids. Germline lookup yields CDR1 MNHEY and CDR2 SMNVEV (reference sequence). CDR3 region: CASSLGTDGQPQHF. The CDR3 DNA sequence: TGTGCCAGCAGTTTAGGGACAGATGGTCAGCCCCAGCATTTT.

The chain carries TRBV19 and TRBJ2-1; 8 bases are a match to TRBD1. Losses at the gene ends were 2 bases for V and 3 bases for J; bases not matched to a gene: 6. CDR3 length equals 16 residues. The germline CDR1 and CDR2 sequences are LNHDA and SQIVND (reference sequence). CDR3 region: CASSIQGATSYNEQFF. DNA for the CDR3: TGTGCCAGTAGTATACAGGGGGCTACTAGCTACAATGAGCAGTTCTTC.

The CDR3 is CASSPLPGQGNEKLFF. As DNA, the CDR3 is TGTGCCAGCAGCCCTCTACCGGGACAGGGCAACGAAAAACTGTTTTTT. The gene calls are TRBV25-1 and TRBJ1-4, with 9 bases matching TRBD1. Germline CDR1 and CDR2: MGHDK and SYGVNS. V lost 6 bases, J lost 8 bases, and 13 bases stayed unmatched. The CDR3 is 16 residues long.

The genes are TRBV25-1 and TRBJ2-5; 8 bases are shared with TRBD2. From germline, CDR1 is MGHDK and CDR2 SYGVNS. Trimming cost V 1 base and J 1 base; bases outside gene matches: 5. The CDR3 has 16 amino acids. For the CDR3, the DNA is TGTGCCAGCAGTGAATCCGGGAGGGCTACCCAAGAGACCCAGTACTTC. Protein: CASSESGRATQETQYF.

This clone has just one count. The chain couples TRBV6-1 to TRBJ2-5; 8 bases are shared with TRBD1. The germline gives CDR1 MNHNS, CDR2 SASEGT. V trimming: 7 bases; J trimming: 2 bases; junction bases outside the gene matches: 9. The CDR3 length is 15 residues. CDR3 protein: CASTLRTGYQETQYF. DNA of the CDR3: TGTGCCAGCACCCTCCGGACAGGGTATCAAGAGACCCAGTACTTC.

This chain connects TRBV6-5 to TRBJ2-1; 8 nucleotides line up with TRBD2. Germline CDR1 reads MNHEY; CDR2 reads SVGAGI. J was trimmed by 0 bases and V by 2 bases; bases with no gene match: 3. The CDR3 is 16 residues long. Here the CDR3 DNA reads TGTGCCAGCAGTTACACTAGCGGAAACTCCTACAATGAGCAGTTCTTC. Its protein is CASSYTSGNSYNEQFF.

V usage is TRBV5-1 and J usage is TRBJ2-5; D not resolved. V was trimmed by 5 bases and J by 4 bases, leaving 3 bases between them. The CDR3 length is 10 residues. Germline lookup yields CDR1 SGHRS and CDR2 YFSETQ. CDR3 coding DNA: TGCGCCAGCAGAGGAGAGACCCAGTACTTC. It encodes CASRGETQYF.

The chain uses TRBV5-4 and TRBJ1-2, with D tentatively TRBD1 (6 bases). The CDR3 is 13 amino acids. Trimming cost V 4 bases and J 5 bases, with 12 bases left between them. Germline assignment: CDR1 SGHNT and CDR2 YYREEE (reference sequence). CDR3 DNA: TGTGCCAGCAGCCTGACAGGTTATTATGGCTACACCTTC. Translation: CASSLTGYYGYTF.

This rearrangement joins TRBV9 to TRBJ1-2; no firm D call. Trimming cost V 0 bases and J 6 bases, with 9 bases left between them. The CDR3 is made up of 13 amino acids. CDR1 and CDR2 (germline): SGDLS, YYNGEE. CDR3 amino acids: CASSVEVGDGYTF. CDR3 nucleotides: TGTGCCAGCAGCGTAGAGGTCGGGGATGGCTACACCTTC.

This clone was seen a handful of times. This chain connects TRBV7-8 to TRBJ1-6; 10 nucleotides match TRBD1. Trimming at V came to 3 bases and at J to 12 bases, leaving 11 bases not matched to a gene. The CDR3 runs to 16 residues. Per germline, CDR1 SGHVS and CDR2 FQNEAQ. The chain's CDR3 is CASSFRSGTGVLPLHF. The DNA for the CDR3 is TGTGCCAGCAGCTTCAGATCCGGGACAGGGGTCTTACCCCTCCACTTT.

V is TRBV5-1 and J is TRBJ1-1; no clear D. Trimming shortened V by 1 base and J by 1 base, and 11 bases separated the two germline ends. CDR1 is SGHRS, CDR2 YFSETQ, per germline. The length of the CDR3 is 15 residues. CDR3 in DNA: TGCGCCAGCAGCTTGTATACAGCGACGAACACTGAAGCTTTCTTT. Translated, it gives CASSLYTATNTEAFF. Complete variable domain (other parts from reference TRBV5-1 and TRBJ1-1): KAGVTQTPRYLIKTRGQQVTLSCSPISGHRSVSWYQQTPGQGLQFLFEYFSETQRNKGNFPGRFSGRQFSNSRSEMNVSTLELGDSALYLCASSLYTATNTEAFFGQGTRLTVV.

The genes are TRBV6-5 and TRBJ1-2; D uncertain. Between the trimmed V and J ends, which lost 2 bases and 6 bases, there was a span of 10 bases. CDR1 is MNHEY, CDR2 SVGAGI, per germline. CDR3 length equals 13 residues. CDR3 nucleotide sequence: TGTGCCAGCAGTTACCTCGGAACCAATGGCTACACCTTC. Translation gives CASSYLGTNGYTF.

In DNA, the CDR3 is TGTGCCAGTAGTACCGACAGGGTGAGACAAGGCGGGAGGCTCACCGGGGAGCTGTTTTTT. As protein: CASSTDRVRQGGRLTGELFF. The V and J genes are TRBV19 and TRBJ2-2, with D possibly being TRBD2 (8 bases). The CDR3 is made up of 20 amino acids. Germline V gene sequence: CDR1 LNHDA, CDR2 SQIVND (reference sequence). V was shortened by 4 bases and J by 4 bases, with 28 bases between the two germline ends.